This T cell receptor beta chain is from a study of OX40 agonist ivuxolimab in advanced cancers. The wider study: The eligibility criteria allowed prior anti-PD-1, anti-PD-L1 or anti-CTLA-4 therapy, and 30% to 40% had some. Study conclusions and caveats: People who partly responded at 0.1-3.0 mg/kg had some of the least clonal expansion seen. Average numbers of expanded clones were greater in CD8+ T cells than in CD4+.

Germline V gene sequence: CDR1 MNHEY, CDR2 SVGAGI. The CDR3 length is 15 residues. Trimming pared 2 bases from V and 5 bases from J, leaving 13 bases between. Turning to this clone: Its antigen is as yet unknown.

This table comes from immunoSEQ multiplex PCR, and its TCRdb copy is limited to in-frame clones, with some not included. The sample records over 25,000 clones, 81% being singletons. Sequenced material: CD4+ or CD8+ T cells sorted from blood, taken in a trial of the OX40 agonist ivuxolimab. This clonotype was sampled from an adult with an advanced solid tumor such as melanoma, head and neck, liver or kidney cancer. The chain has TRBV6-5 and TRBJ2-1; the D call may be TRBD1 or TRBD2 (5 bases each). Here the CDR3 reads CASSYEWGRDNEQFF. CDR3 DNA: TGTGCCAGCAGTTACGAGTGGGGGAGAGACAATGAGCAGTTCTTC.